This is a list of T cell receptor beta chains from one sample in a study of T cells in localized non-small cell lung cancer. Some clones are missing from TCRdb's copy, which holds only in-frame ones; the method was immunoSEQ multiplex PCR. The data hold 40,000 to 65,000 clones, with approximately 88% observed a single time. The sequencing used peripheral blood mononuclear cells, collected before any cancer treatment. These receptors came from a man aged 40 to 70 with stage III lung adenocarcinoma. The CDR3 runs from the conserved cysteine through the conserved F or W. The order of the fields is V gene, D gene, J gene, clone size, CDR3 DNA, CDR3 protein. A D gene is named only where the DNA matches it firmly. Clone size is not always given. Where it is, it says once, few, many or a class for expanded clones.

TRBV11-2	.	TRBJ1-6	.	TGTGCCAGCAGCTTAGAGCGAGGAGGATTTGGTTCACCCCTCCACTTT	CASSLERGGFGSPLHF
TRBV5-1	.	TRBJ1-2	once	TGCGCCAGCAGCTTGGACGGCGGTGGAATGGGCTACACCTTC	CASSLDGGGMGYTF
TRBV6-5	.	TRBJ2-5	.	TGTGCCAGCAGTTACGAGAGGGAGTGGACCCAGTACTTC	CASSYEREWTQYF
TRBV4-3	.	TRBJ1-5	.	TGCGCCAGCAGCCAAGACCCAGAGGGCTATCAGCCCCAGCATTTT	CASSQDPEGYQPQHF
TRBV7-2	.	TRBJ2-2	once	TGTGCCAGCAGCCTCGTTTCCAACACCGGGGAGCTGTTTTTT	CASSLVSNTGELFF
TRBV4-3	.	TRBJ1-3	few	TGCGCCAGCAGCCAAAAAGGGGGGCACACCATATATTTT	CASSQKGGHTIYF
TRBV18	.	TRBJ1-1	.	TGTGCCAGCTCACCGGCAGGGAACACTGAAGCTTTCTTT	CASSPAGNTEAFF
TRBV11-1	.	TRBJ2-5	.	TGTGCCAGCAGCCCGGGGGGCGCGGGGGTTGGGGAGACCCAGTACTTC	CASSPGGAGVGETQYF
TRBV27	.	TRBJ2-5	.	TGTGCCAGCAGTTTAGACGGTGGCCCAGAGACCCAGTACTTC	CASSLDGGPETQYF
TRBV7-2	TRBD1	TRBJ2-7	.	TGTGCCAGCAGCTTTGCCGGGACAGATGACTACGAGCAGTACTTC	CASSFAGTDDYEQYF
TRBV19	.	TRBJ1-4	.	TGTGCCAGTAGTAAAGGACCCGGAGGGGTGAATGAAAAACTGTTTTTT	CASSKGPGGVNEKLFF
TRBV7-3	.	TRBJ2-7	.	TGTGCCAGCACCCGGAGAGGGGCTTCCTACGAGCAGTACTTC	CASTRRGASYEQYF
TRBV2	.	TRBJ2-5	.	TGTGCCAGCAGCGGGCAGAGGACTGGTGGGGAGACCCAGTACTTC	CASSGQRTGGETQYF
TRBV2	.	TRBJ2-2	.	TGTGCCAGCAGTCTTAGCTCGCGGGACACCGACACCGGGGAGCTGTTTTTT	CASSLSSRDTDTGELFF